These 30 T cell receptor beta chains were all obtained from the same sample, sequenced in a study of blood T cell repertoires in COVID-19. Assay: immunoSEQ multiplex PCR; the TCRdb copy retains only in-frame clones and omits some. The sample consists of 290,000 or so clones, roughly 80% of them appearing once. The sequenced material came from PBMCs or T cells enriched from blood (not recorded which). These receptors were obtained from a middle-aged man who had been exposed to COVID-19.

This clone came up once. This chain connects TRBV7-9 to TRBJ1-5, with D unresolved. This CDR3 has 15 residues. V was clipped by 0 bases and J by 4 bases, with 10 bases between them. Germline values: CDR1 SEHNR, CDR2 FQNEAQ (reference sequence). The CDR3: CASSLAGGGNQPQHF. CDR3 in DNA: TGTGCCAGCAGCTTAGCAGGAGGAGGAAATCAGCCCCAGCATTTT.

This sequence joins TRBV6-5 and TRBJ1-1; D unclear. CDR1 is MNHEY and CDR2 is SVGAGI in the germline V gene. The V and J ends lost 6 bases and 5 bases respectively, with 19 bases between them. The CDR3 is 15 residues long. The CDR3 reads CASRQQYLSGTEAFF. CDR3 DNA: TGTGCCAGCAGGCAACAATACCTTTCGGGGACTGAAGCTTTCTTT.

This chain uses TRBV19 with TRBJ2-1; 8 nucleotides align to TRBD2. V was pared by 8 bases and J by 4 bases, with 7 bases of the junction left unmatched. The CDR3 contains 14 residues. Germline values: CDR1 LNHDA, CDR2 SQIVND (reference sequence). The CDR3 spells CASSRGGSYNEQFF. DNA of the CDR3: TGTGCCAGTTCCCGGGGGGGGAGTTACAATGAGCAGTTCTTC.

The V and J genes are TRBV30 and TRBJ2-6; TRBD2 might be the D (5 bases). The CDR3 length is 14 residues. The germline V gene has CDR1 GTSNPN and CDR2 SVGIG (reference sequence). Trimming shortened V by 5 bases and J by 4 bases, and 12 bases separated the two germline ends. Here the CDR3 reads CAWGRRYGANVLTF. CDR3 in DNA: TGTGCCTGGGGCCGGAGGTACGGGGCCAACGTCCTGACTTTC.

In DNA, the CDR3 is TGTGCCAGCAGCTTAGTAACATACGAGCAGTACTTC. Translation gives CASSLVTYEQYF. The V call is TRBV7-9, the J call TRBJ2-7; no clear D. This CDR3 contains 12 residues. The V and J ends lost 1 base and 4 bases respectively, with 5 bases between them. Germline V gene data show CDR1 as SEHNR and CDR2 as FQNEAQ (reference sequence).

The rearrangement joins TRBV19 to TRBJ1-2; D is possibly TRBD1 (5 bases). Trimming stripped 1 base from V and 5 bases from J, with 8 bases between. CDR3 length: 13 residues. Germline values: CDR1 LNHDA, CDR2 SQIVND (reference sequence). The CDR3 region has the DNA TGTGCCAGTAGTATAGGACAGATTTATGGCTACACCTTC. Translating it yields CASSIGQIYGYTF.

The CDR3, as DNA: TGTGCCAGCAGCGAACAGGAGGGGCGAAGTGCTTTCTTT. Encoded protein: CASSEQEGRSAFF. V is TRBV5-5 and J is TRBJ1-1, with TRBD1 as a possible D gene (5 bases). The CDR3 runs 13 residues. Trimming removed 4 bases from V and 11 bases from J, with 18 bases in between. CDR1 SGHKS and CDR2 YYEKEE come from the germline V gene (reference sequence).

The J gene is TRBJ1-2, the V gene TRBV2, with D unresolved. Germline V CDR1 and CDR2: SNHLY, FYNNEI. This CDR3 is 17 amino acids long. The V and J ends lost 3 bases and 6 bases respectively, with 23 bases between them. The CDR3 protein is CASSDKVSSRDGNGYTF. The CDR3 DNA follows: TGTGCCAGCAGTGATAAAGTTTCGTCGAGGGATGGTAATGGCTACACCTTC.

V and J are TRBV9 and TRBJ1-5, with 9 bases that match TRBD1. V was clipped by 3 bases and J by 6 bases; unmatched bases: 4. Germline V gives CDR1 SGDLS, CDR2 YYNGEE. The CDR3 loop spans 14 amino acids. The CDR3 is CASSGTGDGQPQHF. The CDR3 region has the DNA TGTGCCAGCAGCGGGACAGGGGACGGTCAGCCCCAGCATTTT. Drawing the rest from reference TRBV9 and TRBJ1-5, the complete variable domain is DSGVTQTPKHLITATGQRVTLRCSPRSGDLSVYWYQQSLDQGLQFLIQYYNGEERAKGNILERFSAQQFPDLHSELNLSSLELGDSALYFCASSGTGDGQPQHFGDGTRLSIL.

This clone was recorded only once. V usage is TRBV7-8 and J usage is TRBJ2-6; D possibly corresponds to TRBD1 (5 bases). CDR3 length: 16 residues. Trimming took 5 bases from V and 0 from J, leaving 11 bases between them. Germline V gene sequence: CDR1 SGHVS, CDR2 FQNEAQ. The CDR3 nucleotides read TGTGCCAGCAGCAAAAGACAGCTCTCTGGGGCCAACGTCCTGACTTTC. Its translation: CASSKRQLSGANVLTF.

The gene calls are TRBV18 and TRBJ2-5; TRBD2 aligns across 10 bases. The CDR3 loop spans 16 amino acids. J lost 1 base, V lost 3 bases, and 5 bases had no gene match. The germline CDR1 and CDR2 sequences are KGHSH and LQKENI. CDR3 protein: CASSPPSGRAQETQYF. The DNA for the CDR3 is TGTGCCAGCTCACCGCCAAGCGGGAGGGCCCAAGAGACCCAGTACTTC. The full variable domain, with the rest looked up from reference TRBV18 and TRBJ2-5, is NAGVMQNPRHLVRRRGQEARLRCSPMKGHSHVYWYRQLPEEGLKFMVYLQKENIIDESGMPKERFSAEFPKEGPSILRIQQVVRGDSAAYFCASSPPSGRAQETQYFGPGTRLLVL.

There are a few counts of this clone. The chain links TRBV5-1 to TRBJ1-2, with 8 positions matching TRBD1. Unmatched junction bases numbered 6, after V lost 4 bases and J lost 4 bases. This CDR3 comprises 14 residues. Germline V gene sequence: CDR1 SGHRS, CDR2 YFSETQ. The CDR3 nucleotides read TGCGCCAGCAGCATGACAGGGGACGTCTATGGCTACACCTTC. Its protein product is CASSMTGDVYGYTF. Full variable domain (rest looked up from reference TRBV5-1 and TRBJ1-2): KAGVTQTPRYLIKTRGQQVTLSCSPISGHRSVSWYQQTPGQGLQFLFEYFSETQRNKGNFPGRFSGRQFSNSRSEMNVSTLELGDSALYLCASSMTGDVYGYTFGSGTRLTVV.

The chain couples TRBV9 to TRBJ1-2; 7 nucleotides agree with TRBD1. Germline CDR1 SGDLS, CDR2 YYNGEE. The CDR3 extends over 15 amino acids. With V trimmed by 0 bases and J by 1 base, 3 bases remained unmatched. The CDR3 is CASSVGGQINYGYTF. Written as DNA, the CDR3 is TGTGCCAGCAGCGTAGGGGGACAGATTAACTATGGCTACACCTTC.

The chain links TRBV19 to TRBJ1-2; 8 nucleotides match TRBD1. V trimming: 6 bases; J trimming: 5 bases; junction bases outside the gene matches: 5. The CDR3 sequence is 13 residues long. Germline V gene lookup returns CDR1 LNHDA and CDR2 SQIVND (reference sequence). CDR3: CASRDRERYGYTF. CDR3 sequence (DNA): TGTGCCAGTAGGGACAGGGAAAGATATGGCTACACCTTC. The variable domain in full, completed from reference TRBV19 and TRBJ1-2, reads DGGITQSPKYLFRKEGQNVTLSCEQNLNHDAMYWYRQDPGQGLRLIYYSQIVNDFQKGDIAEGYSVSREKKESFPLTVTSAQKNPTAFYLCASRDRERYGYTFGSGTRLTVV.

The rearrangement uses TRBV29-1 and TRBJ2-1; 10 bases fit TRBD2. V dropped 6 bases and J dropped 1; count of bases not matched to a gene: 9. The CDR3 length is 16 residues. CDR1 is SQVTM and CDR2 is ANQGSEA in the germline V gene. The CDR3 loop reads CSVQLAGLVSYNEQFF. The CDR3 DNA reads TGCAGCGTACAACTAGCGGGATTAGTGTCCTACAATGAGCAGTTCTTC.

The chain recombines TRBV5-1 with TRBJ2-3, with TRBD2 matching 15 bases. The V and J ends lost 4 bases and 5 bases, in that order; junction bases with no gene match: 5. The CDR3 extends over 16 amino acids. Germline CDR1 SGHRS, CDR2 YFSETQ. The CDR3 DNA sequence: TGCGCCAGCAGCCAGGGACTAGCGGGAGGTCGAGATACGCAGTATTTT. Translation: CASSQGLAGGRDTQYF. Together with reference TRBV5-1 and TRBJ2-3, the CDR3 gives the full variable domain: KAGVTQTPRYLIKTRGQQVTLSCSPISGHRSVSWYQQTPGQGLQFLFEYFSETQRNKGNFPGRFSGRQFSNSRSEMNVSTLELGDSALYLCASSQGLAGGRDTQYFGPGTRLTVL.

The chain joins TRBV11-1 to TRBJ2-7, with 11 bases aligning to TRBD2. Germline V lookup: CDR1 SGHAT, CDR2 FQDESV (reference sequence). CDR3 length: 13 amino acids. The CDR3 protein is CATSPGTSGEQYF. DNA of the CDR3: TGTGCTACAAGCCCTGGGACTAGCGGCGAGCAGTACTTC.

V usage is TRBV6-2 or TRBV6-3 and J usage is TRBJ2-1; 8 nucleotides align to TRBD2. Germline loops: CDR1 MNHEY, CDR2 SVGEGT. This CDR3 comprises 15 residues. Trimming cost V 4 bases and J 10 bases; bases outside gene matches: 12. The CDR3 DNA reads TGTGCCAGCAGTTTAGCGGGGACGTTTTCAGGGGAGCAGTTCTTC. As protein: CASSLAGTFSGEQFF.

The gene calls are TRBV30 and TRBJ1-5; D gene uncertain. Germline lookup yields CDR1 GTSNPN and CDR2 SVGIG (reference sequence). This CDR3 contains 13 residues. V was pared by 2 bases and J by 6 bases, with 11 bases between. This chain's CDR3 is CAWSLEGTQPQHF. As DNA, the CDR3 is TGTGCCTGGAGTTTGGAGGGTACTCAGCCCCAGCATTTT.

The chain links TRBV7-9 to TRBJ2-1; D might be TRBD1 (6 bases). The CDR3 has 17 residues. Germline CDR1 and CDR2: SEHNR and FQNEAQ (reference sequence). V was cut by 3 bases and J by 9 bases, with 24 bases left in between. CDR3 sequence (DNA): TGTGCCAGCAGCTTCCTTCGAGGCCAGGGGACCCTCGGTGAGCAGTTCTTC. Its translation is CASSFLRGQGTLGEQFF. The variable domain in full, completed from reference TRBV7-9 and TRBJ2-1, reads DTGVSQNPRHKITKRGQNVTFRCDPISEHNRLYWYRQTLGQGPEFLTYFQNEAQLEKSRLLSDRFSAERPKGSFSTLEIQRTEQGDSAMYLCASSFLRGQGTLGEQFFGPGTRLTVL.

The genes are TRBV20-1 and TRBJ2-5; 8 nucleotides align to TRBD2. V lost 3 bases to trimming and J lost 4 bases; unmatched junction nucleotides: 7. The CDR3 spans 14 residues. Germline values: CDR1 DFQATT, CDR2 SNEGSKA (reference sequence). CDR3 in amino acids: CSASGGGSLETQYF. Here the CDR3 DNA reads TGCAGTGCTAGTGGCGGGGGGTCGCTAGAGACCCAGTACTTC.

The chain recombines TRBV5-1 with TRBJ2-3; TRBD1 is a possible D gene (6 bases). The V gene lost 0 bases and the J gene lost 6 bases, with 11 bases spanning the gap. This CDR3 is built from 14 residues. CDR1 SGHRS and CDR2 YFSETQ come from the germline V gene. For the CDR3, the DNA is TGCGCCAGCAGCTTGGATGTCCAGGGGGATACGCAGTATTTT. Translation gives CASSLDVQGDTQYF.

This clone was counted between two and nine times. Within the sample, other DNA sequences also encode this same CDR3. V gene TRBV7-3 combines with J gene TRBJ2-2; the D gene is possibly TRBD2 (5 bases). V was trimmed by 5 bases and J by 1 base, leaving 8 bases between them. The CDR3 covers 14 residues. Germline CDR1 is SGHTA and CDR2 is FQGTGA. The CDR3 DNA reads as TGTGCCAGCAGCCCCAGCGGGAACACCGGGGAGCTGTTTTTT. Protein product: CASSPSGNTGELFF.

The chain is built from TRBV7-3 and TRBJ1-5, with no clear D. Germline CDR1 and CDR2: SGHTA and FQGTGA. This CDR3 contains 13 residues. V was shortened by 5 bases and J by 5 bases, with 10 bases between the two germline ends. In DNA, the CDR3 is TGTGCCAGCAGCATAAGTCGGGATCAGCCCCAGCATTTT. Its translation: CASSISRDQPQHF.

In its sample, this clone was seen once. The V call is TRBV7-9, the J call TRBJ1-4, with a weak D call TRBD1 (5 bases). Germline-derived CDR1 and CDR2 are SEHNR and FQNEAQ (reference sequence). The CDR3 length is 14 residues. Trimming left V 3 bases short and J 7 bases short, with 12 bases between. The CDR3 DNA is TGTGCCAGCAGCTTGGTACAGGAGGGTGAAAAACTGTTTTTT. This sequence encodes CASSLVQEGEKLFF.

This chain links TRBV12-5 with TRBJ1-5; a weak D match, TRBD1 (5 bases). CDR3 size: 13 residues. The V gene lost 7 bases and the J gene lost 5 bases, with 12 bases spanning the gap. CDR1 is LGHNT, CDR2 FRNRAP, per germline. The CDR3 region has the DNA TGTGCTAGTGCAACAGGAAACTATCAGCCCCAGCATTTT. This translates into CASATGNYQPQHF. The full variable domain, with the rest looked up from reference TRBV12-5 and TRBJ1-5, is DARVTQTPRHKVTEMGQEVTMRCQPILGHNTVFWYRQTMMQGLELLAYFRNRAPLDDSGMPKDRFSAEMPDATLATLKIQPSEPRDSAVYFCASATGNYQPQHFGDGTRLSIL.

The chain joins TRBV18 to TRBJ1-1; D might be TRBD1 (6 bases). V lost 6 bases to trimming and J lost 0 bases, with 8 bases between them. Looked up from germline, CDR1 is KGHSH and CDR2 is LQKENI. The CDR3 length is 13 residues. The CDR3 DNA follows: TGTGCCAGCTCGGGACAAATGAACACTGAAGCTTTCTTT. It is translated as CASSGQMNTEAFF.

The table lists this clone with many counts. This chain uses TRBV7-9 with TRBJ2-7; D is possibly TRBD2 (6 bases). The V and J ends lost 4 bases and 3 bases respectively, with 16 bases between them. This CDR3 comprises 15 residues. Germline CDR1 is SEHNR and CDR2 is FQNEAQ (reference sequence). CDR3 in amino acids: CASSSKSSAVYEQYF. In DNA, the CDR3 is TGTGCCAGCAGCTCCAAATCTAGCGCCGTCTACGAGCAGTACTTC.

This chain connects TRBV10-3 to TRBJ2-7, with a weak D call TRBD1 (5 bases). The germline V and J ends were trimmed by 10 bases and 2 bases, with 15 bases remaining between them. Per the germline V gene, CDR1 is ENHRY and CDR2 is SYGVKD. The CDR3 is made up of 13 amino acids. The CDR3 DNA is TGTGCCACTAATCAGGGTGGAACCTACGAGCAGTACTTC. Protein sequence: CATNQGGTYEQYF.

This rearrangement joins TRBV2 to TRBJ1-4, with 7 bases lining up with TRBD1. From germline, CDR1 is SNHLY and CDR2 FYNNEI. Trimming at V came to 5 bases and at J to 7 bases, leaving 10 bases not matched to a gene. This CDR3 comprises 15 residues. CDR3 loop: CASSPRVTGREKLFF. CDR3 DNA: TGTGCCAGCAGTCCCCGGGTGACAGGGCGTGAAAAACTGTTTTTT.